This TCR beta chain was identified in a study of shared clonotypes between healthy human individuals. About the research overall: There were three CD4 naive, three CD4 memory, two CD8 naive and one CD8 memory plates per donor.

For every subset, genomic DNA was evenly distributed across several immunoSEQ plates. Method: immunoSEQ multiplex PCR; TCRdb's copy keeps in-frame clones and lacks some. The data show under 2,000,000 clones, with less than 95% seen just once and 0.95% to 1.5% held by the top ten. CD45RO-negative, CCR7-selected cells formed the naive CD8 fraction, which excluded terminally differentiated effector memory CD45RA+ cells. Within Nashville, Tennessee resided all donors, each a Caucasian adult. Turning to this clone: Its specificity is not known.

Study-level points and caveats: The four-donor shared clonotypes exceeded non-shared clonotypes in generation probability, with non-shared ones scoring lower.

The receptor comes from a man aged 18 to 29 in good health. The sequencing sample was made of naive CD8+ T cells sorted from blood.

The CDR3 loop is CASSQDSSGAYEQYF. CDR3 nucleotide sequence: TGCGCCAGCAGCCAAGATTCCAGCGGGGCCTACGAGCAGTACTTC. The chain has TRBV4-1 and TRBJ2-7, with 7 bases identical to TRBD2. Germline V CDR1 and CDR2: MGHRA, YSYEKL. The length of the CDR3 is 15 residues. The ends lost 0 bases at V and 2 bases at J; junction bases unmatched: 4.